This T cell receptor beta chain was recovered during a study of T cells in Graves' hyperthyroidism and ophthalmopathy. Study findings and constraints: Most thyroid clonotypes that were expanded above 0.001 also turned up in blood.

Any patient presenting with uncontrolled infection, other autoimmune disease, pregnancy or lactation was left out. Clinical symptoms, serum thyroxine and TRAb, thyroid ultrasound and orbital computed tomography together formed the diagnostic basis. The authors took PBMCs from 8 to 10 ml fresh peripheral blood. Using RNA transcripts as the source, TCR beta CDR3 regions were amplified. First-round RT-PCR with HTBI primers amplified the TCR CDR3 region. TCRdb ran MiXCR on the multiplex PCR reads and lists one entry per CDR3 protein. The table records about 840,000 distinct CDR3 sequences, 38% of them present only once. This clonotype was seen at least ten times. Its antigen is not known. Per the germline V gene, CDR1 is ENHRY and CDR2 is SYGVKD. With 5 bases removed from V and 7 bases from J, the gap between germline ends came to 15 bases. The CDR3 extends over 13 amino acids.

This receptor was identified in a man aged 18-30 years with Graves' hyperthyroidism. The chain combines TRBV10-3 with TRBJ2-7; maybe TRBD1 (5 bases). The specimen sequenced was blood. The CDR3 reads CAISKGNRQEQYF. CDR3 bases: TGTGCCATCAGTAAAGGAAACAGACAGGAGCAGTACTTC.